This entry describes one TCR beta chain. What it binds is unknown. The source of the sample is a study of T cell responses to AZD1222 COVID-19 vaccine. General observations from the study: White British ancestry dominated among donors, who included more females, and clonal diversity was possibly underestimated. The study found vaccine-associated CD4 TCRs spanning spike, dominant at 160-218 and 743-854. Unmutated variant regions are reportedly targeted by nearly half of spike-specific TCRs.

Looked up from germline, CDR1 is SNHLY and CDR2 is FYNNEI. This CDR3 is 13 amino acids long. V lost 5 bases, J lost 4 bases, and 9 bases lay in between. Profiling relied on immunoSEQ multiplex PCR, and the TCRdb table lists in-frame clones only, not all of them. Its clone listing holds 150,000 or so clones. Sequenced material: peripheral blood. The TCR was taken from an adult in good health. This chain joins TRBV2 and TRBJ2-1; D is unclear. CDR3 protein: CASSSGAYNEQFF. The CDR3 DNA follows: TGTGCCAGCAGTAGTGGAGCATACAATGAGCAGTTCTTC.